The next 29 T cell receptor beta chains were all read from a single sample in a study of shared T cell receptors in the human thymus. The assay was immunoSEQ multiplex PCR, and TCRdb's table has in-frame clones only and misses some. Here the sample spans hundreds of thousands of clones, 85% to 90% being singletons. These same data were also listed under a study on human thymus T cells.

What was sequenced was thymocytes. Receptors were obtained from a boy less than two years old with a congenital heart defect.

The V call is TRBV15, the J call TRBJ2-7; 9 bases are a match to TRBD1. After removal of 3 bases from V and 1 base from J, the junction contained 7 bases not matched to a gene. The CDR3 is 16 residues long. Germline CDR1 and CDR2: LNHNV and YYDKDF (reference sequence). The CDR3 reads CATSRGEDRGSYEQYF. The DNA for the CDR3 is TGTGCCACCAGCAGGGGCGAGGACAGGGGATCCTACGAGCAGTACTTC.

The CDR3 DNA sequence: TGTGCCAGCACCCGGGAGGGGGGGGGCGTTGGTCCTGAAGCTTTCTTT. The encoded protein is CASTREGGGVGPEAFF. The chain employs TRBV11-3 and TRBJ1-1; perhaps TRBD1 as D (6 bases). Germline lookup yields CDR1 SGHNT and CDR2 YENEEA. Trimming cost V 7 bases and J 6 bases, with 24 bases left between them. The length of the CDR3 is 16 residues.

This sequence joins TRBV15 and TRBJ2-1, with D possibly being TRBD2 (5 bases). Germline V lookup: CDR1 LNHNV, CDR2 YYDKDF (reference sequence). V dropped 5 bases and J dropped 11 bases, with 19 bases sitting between them. This CDR3 spans 14 amino acids. As DNA, the CDR3 is TGTGCCACCAGCCGAGGGAGTCCCCCCCGGCAGCAGTTCTTC. Translated, it gives CATSRGSPPRQQFF.

The rearrangement links TRBV4-3 to TRBJ2-7; D uncertain. The CDR3 is 15 residues long. Trimming took off 0 bases at V and 0 bases at J, with 9 bases between the two ends. Germline V lookup: CDR1 LGHNA, CDR2 YSLEER. In DNA, the CDR3 is TGCGCCAGCAGCCAAGAGCACGGCGGCTCCTACGAGCAGTACTTC. It yields the protein CASSQEHGGSYEQYF.

This chain connects TRBV6-6 to TRBJ2-7; D is unclear. V was trimmed by 6 bases and J by 9 bases, leaving 18 bases between them. Germline CDR1 MNHNY, CDR2 SVGAGI (reference sequence). The CDR3 spans 13 residues. The chain's CDR3 is CASSNLGSPTQYF. The CDR3 nucleotides read TGTGCCAGCAGCAACTTGGGCTCCCCTACGCAGTACTTC.

The chain employs TRBV5-1 and TRBJ2-1; 11 bases are shared with TRBD2. The junction had 12 bases not matched to a gene; V was cut back by 4 bases and J by 12 bases. From germline, CDR1 is SGHRS and CDR2 YFSETQ. The CDR3 extends over 15 amino acids. CDR3 residues: CASSPGTSGRRGQFF. In DNA form, the CDR3 reads TGCGCCAGCAGCCCTGGGACTAGCGGCCGCCGGGGGCAGTTCTTC.

The J gene is TRBJ2-2, the V gene TRBV30, with 9 bases matching TRBD2. This CDR3 has 18 residues. V shed 0 bases and J 2 bases; nucleotides not matched to a gene: 10. Germline values: CDR1 GTSNPN, CDR2 SVGIG (reference sequence). As DNA, the CDR3 is TGTGCCTGGAGTGTACGGAGTAGCGGGAGAGTCAACACCGGGGAGCTGTTTTTT. Residues: CAWSVRSSGRVNTGELFF.

The chain carries TRBV2 and TRBJ2-7, with TRBD1 matching over 9 bases. V shed 2 bases and J 1 base; nucleotides not matched to a gene: 3. Germline V gene sequence: CDR1 SNHLY, CDR2 FYNNEI. The CDR3 length is 15 residues. CDR3 loop: CASSESGTGSYEQYF. DNA for the CDR3: TGTGCCAGCAGTGAATCCGGGACAGGGTCCTACGAGCAGTACTTC.

This clone was picked up a small number of times. The chain employs TRBV27 and TRBJ2-1, with TRBD2 matching 10 bases. The CDR3 is 17 residues long. The ends lost 5 bases at V and 4 bases at J; junction bases unmatched: 11. In germline, CDR1 is MNHEY, CDR2 SMNVEV (reference sequence). CDR3 in amino acids: CASSLPPTSGWYNEQFF. The CDR3 region has the DNA TGTGCCAGCAGTCTCCCGCCGACTAGCGGGTGGTACAATGAGCAGTTCTTC.

The rearrangement uses TRBV5-1 and TRBJ2-7; 8 nucleotides agree with TRBD1. V lost 4 bases, J lost 2 bases, and 8 bases stayed unmatched. The CDR3 spans 15 residues. CDR1 and CDR2 from the germline V gene are SGHRS and YFSETQ. CDR3 sequence (DNA): TGCGCCAGCAGCCTTCGACAGGGGAAAACCTACGAGCAGTACTTC. It yields the protein CASSLRQGKTYEQYF.

V and J are TRBV7-2 and TRBJ1-5, with TRBD1 as a possible D gene (6 bases). The CDR3 is made up of 14 amino acids. V was cut by 5 bases and J by 5 bases, with 13 bases left in between. Germline loops: CDR1 SGHTA, CDR2 FQGNSA. The CDR3 loop is CASSHRDLDQPQHF. The DNA of the CDR3 is TGTGCCAGCAGCCACAGGGATCTGGATCAGCCCCAGCATTTT.

This clone was observed a single time. The chain is built from TRBV6-1 and TRBJ1-2; D possibly corresponds to TRBD1 (6 bases). This CDR3 has 16 residues. The germline V gene encodes CDR1 MNHNS and CDR2 SASEGT. V lost 3 bases and J 2 bases, leaving 16 bases between the germline ends. The DNA for the CDR3 is TGTGCCAGCAGTGATACGGTTGGGGGCGTAAACTATGGCTACACCTTC. Protein: CASSDTVGGVNYGYTF.

The CDR3 here is CASSTPSQGSGNTIYF. CDR3 nucleotides: TGCGCCAGCAGCACACCATCTCAGGGCTCTGGAAACACCATATATTTT. J is TRBJ1-3 and V is TRBV4-1; TRBD1 might be the D (5 bases). Per germline, CDR1 MGHRA and CDR2 YSYEKL. V dropped 5 bases and J dropped 0 bases, with 14 bases sitting between them. The CDR3 length is 16 residues.

The chain recombines TRBV19 with TRBJ2-7; 7 bases are a match to TRBD1. Germline V gene lookup returns CDR1 LNHDA and CDR2 SQIVND (reference sequence). The ends lost 5 bases at V and 2 bases at J; junction bases unmatched: 9. The CDR3 is 15 amino acids. The DNA of the CDR3 is TGTGCCAGTAGTCCAGGACAGGAGAACACCTACGAGCAGTACTTC. Protein product: CASSPGQENTYEQYF.

The rearrangement joins TRBV9 to TRBJ2-1, with 11 bases identical to TRBD2. V was pared by 0 bases and J by 6 bases, with 5 bases of the junction left unmatched. CDR1 is SGDLS, CDR2 YYNGEE, per germline. The CDR3 runs to 16 residues. In DNA form, the CDR3 reads TGTGCCAGCAGCGTAGGGGAACTAGCGGGAGCCAATGAGCAGTTCTTC. Translating gives CASSVGELAGANEQFF.

The gene calls are TRBV27 and TRBJ1-5; D gene uncertain. From germline, CDR1 is MNHEY and CDR2 SMNVEV (reference sequence). CDR3 size: 16 residues. V lost 8 bases to trimming and J lost 2 bases, with 19 bases between them. CDR3 loop: CASGISREGRNQPQHF. CDR3 nucleotide sequence: TGTGCCAGCGGAATAAGCCGAGAGGGTCGCAATCAGCCCCAGCATTTT.

The V call is TRBV29-1, the J call TRBJ2-3; 13 nucleotides match TRBD2. Trimming removed 6 bases from V and 3 bases from J; junction bases left unmatched: 3. The germline CDR1 and CDR2 sequences are SQVTM and ANQGSEA. The CDR3 loop spans 14 amino acids. CDR3 amino acids: CSVPTSGRTDTQYF. The CDR3 nucleotides are TGCAGCGTCCCGACTAGCGGGAGGACAGATACGCAGTATTTT.

The V and J genes are TRBV11-2 and TRBJ2-3; TRBD1 matches at 10 bases. Losses at the gene ends were 4 bases for V and 4 bases for J; bases not matched to a gene: 5. Germline V lookup: CDR1 SGHAT, CDR2 FQNNGV. CDR3 length: 15 residues. The CDR3: CASSCGQGVSDTQYF. For the CDR3, the DNA is TGTGCCAGCAGCTGTGGACAGGGGGTTTCAGATACGCAGTATTTT.

The V gene is TRBV5-1, the J gene TRBJ2-3, with 7 bases fitting TRBD2. Germline V lookup: CDR1 SGHRS, CDR2 YFSETQ. The CDR3 sequence is 16 residues long. Trimming at V came to 0 bases and at J to 1 base, leaving 5 bases not matched to a gene. CDR3 protein: CASSLGGLPGTDTQYF. The CDR3 nucleotides read TGCGCCAGCAGCTTGGGGGGACTACCAGGCACAGATACGCAGTATTTT.

This clone appeared once. The V call is TRBV28, the J call TRBJ2-7; D is perhaps TRBD1 (6 bases). Germline V CDR1 and CDR2: MDHEN, SYDVKM. This CDR3 has 14 amino acids. Trimming left V 10 bases short and J 2 bases short, with 18 bases between. CDR3 sequence: CATQDRRLPYEQYF. As DNA, the CDR3 is TGTGCCACCCAAGACAGGAGATTACCCTACGAGCAGTACTTC.

The chain employs TRBV5-6 and TRBJ2-7, with D possibly being TRBD2 (7 bases). The CDR3 consists of 14 residues. The germline V gene has CDR1 SGHDT and CDR2 YYEEEE. Between the trimmed V and J ends, which lost 1 base and 3 bases, there was a span of 11 bases. In DNA, the CDR3 is TGTGCCAGCAGCTTGTATAGGGGGGGCTACGAGCAGTACTTC. This translates into CASSLYRGGYEQYF.

The chain recombines TRBV19 with TRBJ2-2; TRBD1 agrees at 7 bases. There are 14 residues in the CDR3. Germline V gene data show CDR1 as LNHDA and CDR2 as SQIVND (reference sequence). The J segment lost 4 bases and the V segment lost 5 bases, leaving 4 bases of the junction unmatched. The CDR3 region is CASSPGTATGELFF. In DNA form, the CDR3 reads TGTGCCAGTAGTCCCGGGACAGCCACCGGGGAGCTGTTTTTT.

This clone was detected only a few times. This chain links TRBV5-1 with TRBJ2-7; a possible D gene is TRBD1 (7 bases). The germline V and J ends were trimmed by 4 bases and 0 bases, with 17 bases remaining between them. In germline, CDR1 is SGHRS, CDR2 YFSETQ. The CDR3 sequence is 16 residues long. The CDR3 reads CASSPGGTEFSYEQYF. The CDR3 bases are TGCGCCAGCAGCCCTGGAGGGACAGAGTTCTCCTACGAGCAGTACTTC. Using reference TRBV5-1 and TRBJ2-7 for the parts outside the CDR3, the full variable domain is KAGVTQTPRYLIKTRGQQVTLSCSPISGHRSVSWYQQTPGQGLQFLFEYFSETQRNKGNFPGRFSGRQFSNSRSEMNVSTLELGDSALYLCASSPGGTEFSYEQYFGPGTRLTVT.

DNA for the CDR3: TGTGCCAGCAGCCATGAACAGAACGACGGCTACGAGCAGTACTTC. Amino acid sequence: CASSHEQNDGYEQYF. The chain is built from TRBV14 and TRBJ2-7; D remains ambiguous. Deletions cut 3 bases from V and 3 bases from J, with 15 bases between. Germline loops: CDR1 SGHDN, CDR2 FVKESK. The CDR3 is made up of 15 amino acids.

V usage is TRBV28 and J usage is TRBJ1-5; perhaps TRBD1 as D (6 bases). This CDR3 is 15 amino acids long. V lost 3 bases and J 2 bases, leaving 11 bases between the germline ends. Germline V gives CDR1 MDHEN, CDR2 SYDVKM. The CDR3 region is CASSLWGTRNQPQHF. The CDR3 DNA is TGTGCCAGCAGTTTGTGGGGGACACGCAATCAGCCCCAGCATTTT.

The V call is TRBV18, the J call TRBJ1-1; TRBD1 is a possible D gene (6 bases). There are 15 residues in the CDR3. Germline V gene lookup returns CDR1 KGHSH and CDR2 LQKENI. V shed 2 bases and J shed 5 bases, with 15 bases lying between them. The CDR3 loop is CASSPTWLQGTEAFF. CDR3 coding DNA: TGTGCCAGCTCACCAACCTGGCTTCAGGGGACTGAAGCTTTCTTT.

In this sample, this clone turned up once. The chain recombines TRBV11-3 with TRBJ2-6, with a weak D call TRBD1 (6 bases). Germline V gene data show CDR1 as SGHNT and CDR2 as YENEEA. Trimming removed 1 base at V and 0 bases at J, with 10 bases between. The CDR3 runs 17 residues. The CDR3 DNA follows: TGTGCCAGCAGCTTAGTACAGGGAGTCTCTGGGGCCAACGTCCTGACTTTC. This translates into CASSLVQGVSGANVLTF.

The rearrangement uses TRBV27 and TRBJ2-1, with no clear D. Germline CDR1 reads MNHEY; CDR2 reads SMNVEV (reference sequence). The CDR3 totals 15 residues. The germline V and J ends were trimmed by 6 bases and 7 bases, with 19 bases remaining between them. The CDR3 protein is CASSPKVQRENEQFF. The CDR3 DNA reads TGTGCCAGCAGCCCCAAGGTCCAGCGAGAGAATGAGCAGTTCTTC.

With respect to this clone: Other nucleotide sequences from this sample produce the same CDR3. The chain has TRBV4-3 and TRBJ2-7; 8 bases agree with TRBD1. Germline CDR1 reads LGHNA; CDR2 reads YSLEER. V lost 3 bases and J lost 0; bases outside the gene matches: 4. This CDR3 comprises 15 residues. CDR3 protein: CASSQDRASSYEQYF. The CDR3 bases are TGCGCCAGCAGCCAGGACAGGGCAAGCTCCTACGAGCAGTACTTC.